This T cell receptor (beta chain) was observed in a study of T cell repertoires in cytomegalovirus infection. About the research overall: The public TCR beta signatures pointed to both CMV infection and matching HLA type. General study results and limits: Individuals carrying CMV plus the relevant HLA were identified by cumulative frequency of public TCR beta families. Clonotype analysis showed dominance of the ex vivo response by HLA-C-restricted CMV-specific TCR beta clonotypes.

Turning to this clonotype: The antigen is undetermined.

The V end was cut by 4 bases, the J end by 5 bases, with 12 bases between. The CDR3 is 12 residues long. Germline CDR1 reads SQVTM; CDR2 reads ANQGSEA. TCRdb fed the reads into MiXCR, producing one record per CDR3 protein. The sample lists 100,000 to 150,000 distinct CDR3 sequences, 7% to 9.5% occurring once. The rearrangement joins TRBV29-1 to TRBJ2-7; D perhaps matches TRBD2 (6 bases). This clonotype was obtained from a human donor in good health (CMV status not recorded). Some clones in this sample may be carry-over from other donors' samples. Sequencing was performed on PBMCs. The CDR3 nucleotides read TGCAGCGTTGTCCTAGCGATGAACGAGCAGTACTTC. It translates to CSVVLAMNEQYF.